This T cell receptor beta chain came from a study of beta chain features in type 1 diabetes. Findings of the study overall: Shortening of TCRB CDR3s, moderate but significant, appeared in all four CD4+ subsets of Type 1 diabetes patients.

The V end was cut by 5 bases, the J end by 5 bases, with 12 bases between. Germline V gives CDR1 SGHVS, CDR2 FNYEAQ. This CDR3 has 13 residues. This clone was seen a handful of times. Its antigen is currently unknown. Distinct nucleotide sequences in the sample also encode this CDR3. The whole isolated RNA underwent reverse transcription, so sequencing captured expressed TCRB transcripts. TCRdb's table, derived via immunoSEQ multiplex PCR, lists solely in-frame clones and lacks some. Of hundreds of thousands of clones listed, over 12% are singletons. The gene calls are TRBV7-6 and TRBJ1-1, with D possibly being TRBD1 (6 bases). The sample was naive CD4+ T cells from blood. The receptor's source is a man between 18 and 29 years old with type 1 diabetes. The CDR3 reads CASSLQGGTEAFF. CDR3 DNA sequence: TGTGCCAGCAGCCTACAGGGCGGGACTGAAGCTTTCTTT.